This record looks at one TCR beta chain sequence and its context. The data were produced by immunoSEQ multiplex PCR, yet TCRdb's version contains in-frame clones alone and is incomplete. The repertoire holds 700,000 or so clones, with approximately 85% as singletons. The data originate from a study of shared T cell receptors in the human thymus. V was cut by 5 bases and J by 3 bases, with 5 bases left in between. CDR3 length: 12 amino acids. Germline V gene sequence: CDR1 SGHVS, CDR2 FQNEAQ. The data were also submitted as part of a second study, on human thymus T cells. That report notes: During corrective heart surgery, resections were taken, and the thymus tissue came from them. It looked as if thymic and blood repertoires used V and J genes in a biased way. Thymic TCR repertoires of unrelated people reportedly overlapped highly.

The chain employs TRBV7-8 and TRBJ1-5; D unresolved. The sample taken for sequencing was thymocytes. The receptor was derived from a girl under three years old with a congenital heart defect. CDR3 amino acids: CASSHTNQPQHF. DNA of the CDR3: TGTGCCAGCAGCCACACCAATCAGCCCCAGCATTTT.